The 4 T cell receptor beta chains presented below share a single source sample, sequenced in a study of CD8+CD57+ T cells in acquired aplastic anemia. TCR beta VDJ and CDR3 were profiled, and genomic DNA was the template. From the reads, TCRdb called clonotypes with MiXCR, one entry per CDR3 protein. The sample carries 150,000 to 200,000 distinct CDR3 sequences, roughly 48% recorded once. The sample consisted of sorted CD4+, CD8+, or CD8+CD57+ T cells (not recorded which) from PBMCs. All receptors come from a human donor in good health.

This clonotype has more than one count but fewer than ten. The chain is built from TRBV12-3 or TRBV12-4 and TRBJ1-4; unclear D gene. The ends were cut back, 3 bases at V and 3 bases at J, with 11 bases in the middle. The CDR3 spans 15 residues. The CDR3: CASSFGVTPNEKLFF. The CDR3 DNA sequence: TGTGCCAGCAGTTTCGGGGTTACGCCTAATGAAAAACTGTTTTTT.

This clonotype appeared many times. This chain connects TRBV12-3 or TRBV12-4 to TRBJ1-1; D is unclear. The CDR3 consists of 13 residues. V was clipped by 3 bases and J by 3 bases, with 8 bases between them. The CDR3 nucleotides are TGTGCCAGCAGTTTTTTGCCGGACACTGAAGCTTTCTTT. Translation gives CASSFLPDTEAFF.

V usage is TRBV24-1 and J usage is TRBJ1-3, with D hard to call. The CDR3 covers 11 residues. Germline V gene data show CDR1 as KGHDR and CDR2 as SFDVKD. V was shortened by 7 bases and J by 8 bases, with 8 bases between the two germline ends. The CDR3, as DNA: TGTGCCACCAGAAGTGTCTACACCATATATTTT. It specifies CATRSVYTIYF.

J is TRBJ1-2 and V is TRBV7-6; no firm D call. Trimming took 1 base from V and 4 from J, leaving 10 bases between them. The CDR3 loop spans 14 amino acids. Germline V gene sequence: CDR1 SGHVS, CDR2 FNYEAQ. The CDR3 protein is CASSLGQRGYGYTF. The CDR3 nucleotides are TGTGCCAGCAGCTTAGGCCAGCGGGGCTATGGCTACACCTTC.